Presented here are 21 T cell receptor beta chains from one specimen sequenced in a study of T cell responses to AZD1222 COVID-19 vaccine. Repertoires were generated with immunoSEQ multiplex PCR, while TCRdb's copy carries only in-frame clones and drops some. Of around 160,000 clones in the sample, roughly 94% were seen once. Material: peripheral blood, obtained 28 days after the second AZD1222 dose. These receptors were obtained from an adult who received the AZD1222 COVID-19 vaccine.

As DNA, the CDR3 is TGCGCCAGCAGCCTCAAAACCTACTCCTACAATGAGCAGTTCTTC. Translated: CASSLKTYSYNEQFF. This chain uses TRBV4-1 with TRBJ2-1; no clear D. Germline values: CDR1 MGHRA, CDR2 YSYEKL. This CDR3 comprises 15 residues. V shed 4 bases and J shed 0 bases, with 10 bases lying between them.

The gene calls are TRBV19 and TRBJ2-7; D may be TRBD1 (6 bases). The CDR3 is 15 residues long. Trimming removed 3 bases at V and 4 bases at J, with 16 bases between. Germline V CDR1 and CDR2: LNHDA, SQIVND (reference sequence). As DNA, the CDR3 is TGTGCCAGTAGTATTGATGTGGGACACCCATACGAGCAGTACTTC. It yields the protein CASSIDVGHPYEQYF.

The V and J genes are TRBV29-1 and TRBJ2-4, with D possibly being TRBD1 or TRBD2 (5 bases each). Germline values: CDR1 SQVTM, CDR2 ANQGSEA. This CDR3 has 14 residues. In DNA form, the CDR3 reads TGCAGACCCGCGTGGGGGACCTCCAAAAACATTCAGTACTTC. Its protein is CRPAWGTSKNIQYF. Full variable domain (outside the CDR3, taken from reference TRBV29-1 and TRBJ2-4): SAVISQKPSRDICQRGTSLTIQCQVDSQVTMMFWYRQQPGQSLTLIATANQGSEATYESGFVIDKFPISRPNLTFSTLTVSNMSPEDSSIYLCRPAWGTSKNIQYFGAGTRLSVL.

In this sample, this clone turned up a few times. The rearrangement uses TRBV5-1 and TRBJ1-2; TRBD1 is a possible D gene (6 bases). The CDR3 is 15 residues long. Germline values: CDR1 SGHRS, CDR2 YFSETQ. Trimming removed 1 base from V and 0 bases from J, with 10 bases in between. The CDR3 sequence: CASSLNEGANYGYTF. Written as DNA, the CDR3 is TGCGCCAGCAGCTTGAATGAGGGGGCTAACTATGGCTACACCTTC. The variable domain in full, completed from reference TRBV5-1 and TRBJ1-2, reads KAGVTQTPRYLIKTRGQQVTLSCSPISGHRSVSWYQQTPGQGLQFLFEYFSETQRNKGNFPGRFSGRQFSNSRSEMNVSTLELGDSALYLCASSLNEGANYGYTFGSGTRLTVV.

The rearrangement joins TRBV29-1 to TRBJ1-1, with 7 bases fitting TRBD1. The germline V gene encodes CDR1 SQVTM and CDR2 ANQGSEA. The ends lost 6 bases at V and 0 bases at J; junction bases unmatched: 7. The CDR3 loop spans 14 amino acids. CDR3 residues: CSVATTGVNTEAFF. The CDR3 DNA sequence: TGCAGCGTCGCCACAACAGGGGTGAACACTGAAGCTTTCTTT.

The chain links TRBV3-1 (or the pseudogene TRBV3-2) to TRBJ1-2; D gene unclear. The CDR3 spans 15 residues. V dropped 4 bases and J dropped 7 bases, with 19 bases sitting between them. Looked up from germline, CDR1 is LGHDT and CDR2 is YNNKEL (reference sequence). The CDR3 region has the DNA TGTGCCAGCAGCCCCCTAAGGGTGTACGAGGTTGGCTACACCTTC. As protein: CASSPLRVYEVGYTF.

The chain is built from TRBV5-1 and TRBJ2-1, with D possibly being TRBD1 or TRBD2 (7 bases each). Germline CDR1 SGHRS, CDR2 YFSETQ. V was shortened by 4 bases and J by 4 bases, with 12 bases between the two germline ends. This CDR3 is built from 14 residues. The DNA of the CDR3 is TGCGCCAGCAGCGGGGGGGACAGTTACAATGAGCAGTTCTTC. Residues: CASSGGDSYNEQFF. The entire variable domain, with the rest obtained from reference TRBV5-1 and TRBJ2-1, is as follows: KAGVTQTPRYLIKTRGQQVTLSCSPISGHRSVSWYQQTPGQGLQFLFEYFSETQRNKGNFPGRFSGRQFSNSRSEMNVSTLELGDSALYLCASSGGDSYNEQFFGPGTRLTVL.

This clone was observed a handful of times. The CDR3 is CASSSDRGWNTEAFF. The CDR3 nucleotides read TGTGCCAGCAGCTCAGACAGGGGATGGAACACTGAAGCTTTCTTT. The chain is built from TRBV13 and TRBJ1-1, with 8 nucleotides matching TRBD1. The trim removed 4 bases at V and 1 base at J, leaving 5 bases unmatched. The V gene's germline CDR1 is PRHDT and CDR2 FYEKMQ (reference sequence). CDR3 length: 15 amino acids.

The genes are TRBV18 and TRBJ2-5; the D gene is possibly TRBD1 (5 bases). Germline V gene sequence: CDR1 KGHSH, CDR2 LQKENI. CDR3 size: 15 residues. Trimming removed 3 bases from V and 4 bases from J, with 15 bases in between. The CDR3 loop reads CASSPSRAVGETQYF. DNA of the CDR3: TGTGCCAGCTCACCCTCCAGGGCAGTGGGAGAGACCCAGTACTTC.

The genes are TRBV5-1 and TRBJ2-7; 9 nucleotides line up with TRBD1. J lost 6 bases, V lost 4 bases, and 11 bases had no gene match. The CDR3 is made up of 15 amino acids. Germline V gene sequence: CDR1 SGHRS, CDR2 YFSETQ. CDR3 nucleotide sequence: TGCGCCAGCAGCCACATCGGTACAGGGGGCGTCGAGCAGTACTTC. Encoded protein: CASSHIGTGGVEQYF. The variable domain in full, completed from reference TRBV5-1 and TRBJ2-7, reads KAGVTQTPRYLIKTRGQQVTLSCSPISGHRSVSWYQQTPGQGLQFLFEYFSETQRNKGNFPGRFSGRQFSNSRSEMNVSTLELGDSALYLCASSHIGTGGVEQYFGPGTRLTVT.

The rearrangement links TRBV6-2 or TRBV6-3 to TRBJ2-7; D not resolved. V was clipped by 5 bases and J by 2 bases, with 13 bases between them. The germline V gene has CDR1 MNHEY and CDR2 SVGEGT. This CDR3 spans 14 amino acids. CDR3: CASSPFPPTYEQYF. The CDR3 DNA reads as TGTGCCAGCAGTCCCTTTCCCCCCACCTACGAGCAGTACTTC.

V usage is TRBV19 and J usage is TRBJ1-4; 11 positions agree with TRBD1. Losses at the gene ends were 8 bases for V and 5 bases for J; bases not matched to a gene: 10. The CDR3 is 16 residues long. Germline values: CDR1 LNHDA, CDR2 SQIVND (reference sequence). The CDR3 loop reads CASGTGGSYLNEKLFF. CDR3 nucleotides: TGTGCCAGTGGGACAGGGGGTTCTTATCTAAATGAAAAACTGTTTTTT.

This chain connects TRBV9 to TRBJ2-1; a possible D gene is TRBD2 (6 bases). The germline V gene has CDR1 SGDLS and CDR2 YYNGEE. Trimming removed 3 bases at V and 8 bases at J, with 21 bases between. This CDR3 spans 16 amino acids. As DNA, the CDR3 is TGTGCCAGCAGCGGAGGAGAGGCTCGGGGACTCGATGAGCAGTTCTTC. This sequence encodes CASSGGEARGLDEQFF.

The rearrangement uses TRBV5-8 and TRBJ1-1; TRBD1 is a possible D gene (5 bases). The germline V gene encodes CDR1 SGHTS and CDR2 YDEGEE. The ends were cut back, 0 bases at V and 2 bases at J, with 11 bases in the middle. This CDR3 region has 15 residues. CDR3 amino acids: CASSLGIGDNTEAFF. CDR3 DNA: TGTGCCAGCAGCTTGGGTATTGGGGACAACACTGAAGCTTTCTTT.

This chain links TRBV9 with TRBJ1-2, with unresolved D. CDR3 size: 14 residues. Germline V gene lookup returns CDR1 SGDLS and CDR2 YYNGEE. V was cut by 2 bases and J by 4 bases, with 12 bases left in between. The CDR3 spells CASSVQDGPYGYTF. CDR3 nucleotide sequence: TGTGCCAGCAGCGTCCAGGACGGCCCCTATGGCTACACCTTC.

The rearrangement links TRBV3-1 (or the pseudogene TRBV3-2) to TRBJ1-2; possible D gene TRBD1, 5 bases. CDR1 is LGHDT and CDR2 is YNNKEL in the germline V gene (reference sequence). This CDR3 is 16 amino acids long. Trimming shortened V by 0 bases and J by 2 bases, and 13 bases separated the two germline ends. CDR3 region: CASSQDSTAPNYGYTF. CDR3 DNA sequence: TGTGCCAGCAGCCAAGATTCGACAGCACCAAACTATGGCTACACCTTC.

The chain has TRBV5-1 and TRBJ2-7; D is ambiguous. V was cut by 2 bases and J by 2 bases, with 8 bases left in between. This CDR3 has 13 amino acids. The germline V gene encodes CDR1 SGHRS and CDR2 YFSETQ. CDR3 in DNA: TGCGCCAGCAGCTTTGACTGGGCCTACGAGCAGTACTTC. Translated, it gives CASSFDWAYEQYF.

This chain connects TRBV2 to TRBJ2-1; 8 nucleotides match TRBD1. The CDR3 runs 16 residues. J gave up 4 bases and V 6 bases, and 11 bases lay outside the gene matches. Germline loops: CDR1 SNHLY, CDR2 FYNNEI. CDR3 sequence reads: CASSRLPGQEYNEQFF. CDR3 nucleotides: TGTGCCAGCAGCCGACTACCGGGACAGGAGTACAATGAGCAGTTCTTC.

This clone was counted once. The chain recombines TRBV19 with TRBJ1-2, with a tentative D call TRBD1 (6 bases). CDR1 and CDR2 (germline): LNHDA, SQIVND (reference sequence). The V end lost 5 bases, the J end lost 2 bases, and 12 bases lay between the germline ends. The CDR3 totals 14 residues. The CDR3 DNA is TGTGCCAGTAGTGCACAGGGAGGGAACTATGGCTACACCTTC. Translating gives CASSAQGGNYGYTF.

CDR3: CASSQLRSEKLFF. The DNA of the CDR3 is TGTGCCAGCAGCCAACTAAGAAGTGAAAAACTGTTTTTT. The chain uses TRBV11-2 and TRBJ1-4, with D hard to call. CDR1 is SGHAT and CDR2 is FQNNGV in the germline V gene. V lost 5 bases, J lost 7 bases, and 11 bases lay in between. This CDR3 is 13 amino acids long.

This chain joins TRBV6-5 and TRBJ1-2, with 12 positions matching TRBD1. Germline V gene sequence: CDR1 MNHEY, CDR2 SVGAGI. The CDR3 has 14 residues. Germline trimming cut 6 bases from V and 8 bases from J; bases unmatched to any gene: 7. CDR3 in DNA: TGTGCCAGCAGCGCGGGACAGGGGGCTCGGGGCTACACCTTC. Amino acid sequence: CASSAGQGARGYTF.